Each of the 19 T cell receptor beta chains below was sequenced from the same sample in a study of blood T cell repertoires in COVID-19. The repertoire was sequenced with immunoSEQ multiplex PCR; TCRdb's copy has only in-frame clones and lacks some. The sample yields fewer than 250,000 clones, 86% seen once. Material: peripheral blood. The receptor set was obtained from a woman of 80 years or more with COVID-19, enrolled during active disease.

Only one count was recorded for this clone. The chain uses TRBV7-9 and TRBJ2-3; perhaps TRBD1 as D (6 bases). The CDR3 consists of 15 residues. CDR1 is SEHNR, CDR2 FQNEAQ, per germline (reference sequence). Trimming cost V 1 base and J 1 base, with 9 bases left between them. Here the CDR3 reads CASSLEGDGTDTQYF. The CDR3 coding sequence is TGTGCCAGCAGCTTAGAGGGGGACGGCACAGATACGCAGTATTTT. The variable domain in full, completed from reference TRBV7-9 and TRBJ2-3, reads DTGVSQNPRHKITKRGQNVTFRCDPISEHNRLYWYRQTLGQGPEFLTYFQNEAQLEKSRLLSDRFSAERPKGSFSTLEIQRTEQGDSAMYLCASSLEGDGTDTQYFGPGTRLTVL.

This sequence joins TRBV4-2 and TRBJ1-1; D is unresolved. Germline CDR1 and CDR2: LGHNA and YNFKEQ. This CDR3 is built from 17 residues. Trimming removed 2 bases at V and 1 base at J, with 17 bases between. CDR3: CASSQRGSSIANTEAFF. In nucleotides, the CDR3 is TGTGCCAGCAGCCAAAGAGGTAGCTCCATTGCGAACACTGAAGCTTTCTTT.

This chain uses TRBV27 with TRBJ1-4; 10 bases line up with TRBD1. Unmatched junction bases numbered 10, after V lost 6 bases and J lost 6 bases. The CDR3 is 16 amino acids. Germline-derived CDR1 and CDR2 are MNHEY and SMNVEV (reference sequence). The CDR3 DNA follows: TGTGCCAGCAGCCTCACGGGACAGGGGCCCTATGAAAAACTGTTTTTT. Protein: CASSLTGQGPYEKLFF.

As for this clone: Other nucleotide sequences in the sample specify the same CDR3. The rearrangement links TRBV18 to TRBJ2-2; 8 bases fit TRBD1. Losses at the gene ends were 5 bases for V and 5 bases for J; bases not matched to a gene: 4. Germline V gene data show CDR1 as KGHSH and CDR2 as LQKENI. CDR3 length: 14 residues. In nucleotides, the CDR3 is TGTGCCAGCTCAAGGCAGGGGGCGACCGGGGAGCTGTTTTTT. The encoded protein is CASSRQGATGELFF.

V and J are TRBV5-4 and TRBJ1-3, with 7 nucleotides matching TRBD1. In germline, CDR1 is SGHNT, CDR2 YYREEE (reference sequence). V lost 5 bases and J lost 8; bases outside the gene matches: 10. The CDR3 is 14 residues long. CDR3 DNA sequence: TGTGCCAGCAGTCCGGGACAGCTGGGTCACACCATATATTTT. It specifies CASSPGQLGHTIYF.

The chain is built from TRBV9 and TRBJ2-1, with 7 bases fitting TRBD2. Looked up from germline, CDR1 is SGDLS and CDR2 is YYNGEE. This CDR3 is built from 17 residues. J was trimmed by 7 bases and V by 0 bases; bases with no gene match: 13. This chain's CDR3 is CASSVAPLGGVENEQFF. In nucleotides, the CDR3 is TGTGCCAGCAGCGTAGCACCCCTTGGGGGGGTGGAGAATGAGCAGTTCTTC.

For the CDR3, the DNA is TGTGCCAGCTCAAAAACACAGGGGACGTATGAAGCTTTCTTT. Translating it yields CASSKTQGTYEAFF. The chain is built from TRBV18 and TRBJ1-1; TRBD1 matches at 7 bases. The CDR3 has 14 amino acids. In germline, CDR1 is KGHSH, CDR2 LQKENI. Losses at the gene ends were 5 bases for V and 7 bases for J; bases not matched to a gene: 10.

The chain links TRBV6-5 to TRBJ1-3; D not certain. The V end was cut by 6 bases, the J end by 3 bases, with 12 bases between. CDR1 is MNHEY and CDR2 is SVGAGI in the germline V gene. This CDR3 contains 14 residues. The CDR3 sequence is CASSSGSLGNTIYF. The CDR3 coding sequence is TGTGCCAGCAGCTCAGGAAGTCTTGGAAACACCATATATTTT.

This clone was seen a handful of times. The rearrangement uses TRBV19 and TRBJ1-2; TRBD1 aligns across 11 bases. V was clipped by 6 bases and J by 3 bases; unmatched bases: 6. The CDR3 totals 15 residues. Germline CDR1 is LNHDA and CDR2 is SQIVND (reference sequence). DNA of the CDR3: TGTGCCAGTAGCCCGGACAGGGGGCACGACTATGGCTACACCTTC. Its protein is CASSPDRGHDYGYTF.

This clone was recorded once. The chain recombines TRBV9 with TRBJ1-1, with TRBD1 as a possible D gene (6 bases). V lost 4 bases, J lost 2 bases, and 24 bases lay in between. The CDR3 runs to 18 residues. Germline CDR1 reads SGDLS; CDR2 reads YYNGEE. This CDR3 is CASSPRTGGSIKNTEAFF. Here the CDR3 DNA reads TGTGCCAGCAGCCCCCGGACGGGGGGCTCCATTAAAAACACTGAAGCTTTCTTT.

The rearrangement joins TRBV27 to TRBJ1-1; possibly TRBD1 for D (6 bases). Per the germline V gene, CDR1 is MNHEY and CDR2 is SMNVEV (reference sequence). V was pared by 3 bases and J by 5 bases, with 13 bases between. The CDR3 is made up of 14 amino acids. The CDR3 loop is CASSLGGRGTEAFF. Written as DNA, the CDR3 is TGTGCCAGCAGTTTGGGGGGGCGCGGGACTGAAGCTTTCTTT.

The chain uses TRBV4-1 and TRBJ1-6, with D possibly TRBD1 on 5 matching bases. The germline gives CDR1 MGHRA, CDR2 YSYEKL. Trimming removed 5 bases from V and 0 bases from J, with 8 bases in between. The CDR3 extends over 15 amino acids. The CDR3 reads CASSSGGSYNSPLHF. Here the CDR3 DNA reads TGCGCCAGCAGCTCGGGGGGCTCCTATAATTCACCCCTCCACTTT.

The chain uses TRBV5-6 and TRBJ1-1; maybe TRBD1 (5 bases). The CDR3 extends over 13 amino acids. Trimming removed 4 bases from V and 6 bases from J, with 13 bases in between. Germline V gives CDR1 SGHDT, CDR2 YYEEEE. CDR3 sequence reads: CASSRRGYAEAFF. The CDR3 DNA is TGTGCCAGCAGCCGGCGGGGGTACGCTGAAGCTTTCTTT.

This clone came up once. This sequence joins TRBV18 and TRBJ1-2; tentatively, D is TRBD1 (5 bases). Germline V lookup: CDR1 KGHSH, CDR2 LQKENI. Between the trimmed V and J ends, which lost 0 bases and 2 bases, there was a span of 10 bases. The CDR3 has 15 residues. The CDR3 coding sequence is TGTGCCAGCTCACCACCGGAGGGACGAAACTATGGCTACACCTTC. This gives the protein CASSPPEGRNYGYTF.

The rearrangement uses TRBV5-4 and TRBJ1-2; 8 nucleotides line up with TRBD1. Germline V CDR1 and CDR2: SGHNT, YYREEE (reference sequence). CDR3 length equals 15 residues. With 2 bases clipped from V and 4 bases from J, the junction kept 7 bases outside the gene matches. The CDR3 nucleotides read TGTGCCAGCAGCTTCCCAACAGGGGGACCCTATGGCTACACCTTC. Amino acids: CASSFPTGGPYGYTF.

There are a few counts of this clone. The V call is TRBV12-3 or TRBV12-4, the J call TRBJ1-2; a weak D match, TRBD1 (5 bases). This CDR3 spans 12 amino acids. Between the trimmed V and J ends, which lost 6 bases and 8 bases, there was a span of 13 bases. CDR3 loop: CASSGGTGGYTF. CDR3 coding DNA: TGTGCCAGCAGCGGCGGGACCGGGGGCTACACCTTC.

This chain joins TRBV9 and TRBJ1-6; no definite D call. The V and J ends lost 0 bases and 13 bases respectively, with 8 bases between them. From germline, CDR1 is SGDLS and CDR2 YYNGEE. This CDR3 is built from 12 residues. DNA for the CDR3: TGTGCCAGCAGCGTAGCCGGTGAGCCCCTCCACTTT. Amino acid sequence: CASSVAGEPLHF.

In its sample, this clone was seen once. V gene TRBV19 combines with J gene TRBJ1-2; 10 bases line up with TRBD1. V dropped 4 bases and J dropped 2; count of bases not matched to a gene: 7. The CDR3 has 16 residues. Germline V CDR1 and CDR2: LNHDA, SQIVND (reference sequence). Here the CDR3 reads CASSTGDRGANYGYTF. The CDR3 DNA follows: TGTGCCAGTAGTACGGGGGACAGGGGCGCGAACTATGGCTACACCTTC.

J is TRBJ1-4 and V is TRBV5-1; 8 bases align to TRBD1. The germline gives CDR1 SGHRS, CDR2 YFSETQ. The CDR3 has 14 amino acids. The V gene end was trimmed by 4 bases and the J gene end by 5 bases; junction bases not matched to a gene: 4. The CDR3 is CASSAQGGNEKLFF. CDR3 in DNA: TGCGCCAGCAGCGCACAGGGGGGGAATGAAAAACTGTTTTTT.